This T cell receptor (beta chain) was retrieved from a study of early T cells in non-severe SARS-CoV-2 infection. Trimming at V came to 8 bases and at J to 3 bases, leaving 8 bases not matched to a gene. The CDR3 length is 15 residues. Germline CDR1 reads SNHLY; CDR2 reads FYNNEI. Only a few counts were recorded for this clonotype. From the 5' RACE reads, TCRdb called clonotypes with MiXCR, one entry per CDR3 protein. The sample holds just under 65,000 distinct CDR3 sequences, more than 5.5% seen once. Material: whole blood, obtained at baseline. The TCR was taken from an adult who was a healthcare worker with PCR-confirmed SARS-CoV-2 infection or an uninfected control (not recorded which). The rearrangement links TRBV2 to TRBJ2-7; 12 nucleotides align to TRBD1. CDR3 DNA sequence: TGTGCCAGCGGAGCCGGGACAGGGGGCTTCTACGAGCAGTACTTC. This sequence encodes CASGAGTGGFYEQYF. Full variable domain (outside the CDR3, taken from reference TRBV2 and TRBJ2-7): EPEVTQTPSHQVTQMGQEVILRCVPISNHLYFYWYRQILGQKVEFLVSFYNNEISEKSEIFDDQFSVERPDGSNFTLKIRSTKLEDSAMYFCASGAGTGGFYEQYFGPGTRLTVT.